The 25 T cell receptor beta chains in this list originate from one sample, sequenced in a study of blood T cell repertoires in COVID-19. Profiled with immunoSEQ multiplex PCR; TCRdb holds only in-frame clones, not every one. Counted here are about 320,000 clones, 90% to 95% occurring once; the ten biggest clones make up around 3.9%. Specimen: PBMCs or T cells enriched from blood (not recorded which). The receptors originated from a woman aged 25 to 39 who had been exposed to COVID-19.

The chain combines TRBV7-9 with TRBJ1-1; D not certain. The CDR3 sequence is 18 residues long. Germline V CDR1 and CDR2: SEHNR, FQNEAQ (reference sequence). The germline V and J ends were trimmed by 0 bases and 1 base, with 18 bases remaining between them. CDR3 sequence reads: CASSLAGGRRLKNTEAFF. In DNA form, the CDR3 reads TGTGCCAGCAGCTTAGCCGGAGGTAGGCGGCTGAAGAACACTGAAGCTTTCTTT.

This sequence joins TRBV30 and TRBJ2-7, with D uncertain. This CDR3 spans 15 amino acids. Germline V gene data show CDR1 as GTSNPN and CDR2 as SVGIG (reference sequence). Trimming stripped 4 bases from V and 3 bases from J, with 19 bases between. The CDR3 spells CAWTLGGSGLYEQYF. CDR3 sequence (DNA): TGTGCCTGGACCCTCGGCGGATCGGGTCTCTACGAGCAGTACTTC.

The CDR3 spells CASSLDRVYEQYF. For the CDR3, the DNA is TGTGCCAGCAGCTTAGACAGGGTCTACGAGCAGTACTTC. The gene calls are TRBV11-2 and TRBJ2-7, with a possible D match to TRBD1 (5 bases). CDR1 is SGHAT, CDR2 FQNNGV, per germline. The V gene lost 0 bases and the J gene lost 3 bases, with 6 bases spanning the gap. This CDR3 comprises 13 residues.

CDR3 sequence: CASKLGDTNQPQHF. The CDR3 bases are TGCGCCAGCAAACTCGGGGACACTAATCAGCCCCAGCATTTT. The J gene is TRBJ1-5, the V gene TRBV5-1, with D tentatively TRBD1 (6 bases). V shed 6 bases and J shed 4 bases, with 14 bases lying between them. The CDR3 spans 14 residues. Germline V gene lookup returns CDR1 SGHRS and CDR2 YFSETQ.

CDR3 bases: TGTGCCACCAGTGGCTATACGGGGGATACGCAGTATTTT. Its translation: CATSGYTGDTQYF. This chain joins TRBV24-1 and TRBJ2-3, with D possibly matching TRBD2 (5 bases). CDR1 KGHDR and CDR2 SFDVKD come from the germline V gene. Trimming took off 5 bases at V and 6 bases at J, with 11 bases between the two ends. The CDR3 is 13 amino acids.

Remarks on this clone: At one of its ends the junction is not consistent with the germline gene, which may arise from a read error. The V gene is TRBV5-1, the J gene TRBJ1-1; 9 bases are a match to TRBD1. CDR1 is SGHRS and CDR2 is YFSETQ in the germline V gene. This CDR3 spans 13 amino acids. CDR3 sequence: CASSLQNRGQRHF. CDR3 nucleotide sequence: TGCGCCAGCAGCCTTCAAAACAGGGGGCAAAGGCACTTT.

The chain carries TRBV10-3 and TRBJ2-4, with a possible D match to TRBD1 (5 bases). Looked up from germline, CDR1 is ENHRY and CDR2 is SYGVKD. The CDR3 loop spans 15 amino acids. Trimming cost V 3 bases and J 0 bases, with 9 bases left between them. CDR3 sequence: CAISDGHQAKNIQYF. The CDR3 DNA reads TGTGCCATCAGTGACGGACACCAAGCCAAAAACATTCAGTACTTC.

The genes are TRBV4-1 and TRBJ1-2; D is possibly TRBD1 (5 bases). CDR1 and CDR2 (germline): MGHRA, YSYEKL. Deletions cut 0 bases from V and 7 bases from J, with 12 bases between. The CDR3 consists of 14 residues. CDR3 protein: CASSQDSRVGGYTF. CDR3 DNA sequence: TGCGCCAGCAGCCAAGATTCCAGGGTTGGTGGCTACACCTTC.

The genes are TRBV27 and TRBJ1-2, with TRBD1 identical over 8 bases. Germline CDR1 reads MNHEY; CDR2 reads SMNVEV (reference sequence). The CDR3 is made up of 15 amino acids. V was pared by 10 bases and J by 8 bases, with 18 bases of the junction left unmatched. The CDR3 is CATGRGQGSFGGYTF. The CDR3 coding sequence is TGTGCCACCGGACGTGGACAGGGAAGCTTTGGAGGCTACACCTTC.

J is TRBJ1-1 and V is TRBV5-1; D remains ambiguous. The CDR3 is made up of 15 amino acids. Germline CDR1 is SGHRS and CDR2 is YFSETQ. V lost 0 bases to trimming and J lost 1 base, with 10 bases between them. CDR3 amino acids: CASSLGRVQNTEAFF. CDR3 nucleotides: TGCGCCAGCAGCTTGGGGAGGGTCCAGAACACTGAAGCTTTCTTT.

This clone has just one count. This chain connects TRBV27 to TRBJ2-2, with 13 bases aligning to TRBD2. The V gene's germline CDR1 is MNHEY and CDR2 SMNVEV (reference sequence). With V trimmed by 2 bases and J by 6 bases, 6 bases remained unmatched. The CDR3 extends over 17 amino acids. The CDR3 bases are TGTGCCAGCAGTTTAGAACTAGCGGGGGGGCAGGCCGGGGAGCTGTTTTTT. Its translation is CASSLELAGGQAGELFF.

This sequence joins TRBV5-6 and TRBJ2-7, with 7 bases aligning to TRBD1. V lost 5 bases to trimming and J lost 4 bases; unmatched junction nucleotides: 9. This CDR3 is built from 14 residues. CDR1 and CDR2 (germline): SGHDT, YYEEEE. The CDR3 loop is CASSHMDRQYEQYF. The CDR3, as DNA: TGTGCCAGCAGTCATATGGACAGGCAGTACGAGCAGTACTTC.

V and J are TRBV4-1 and TRBJ2-5, with D unresolved. The CDR3 runs to 15 residues. Germline V gene lookup returns CDR1 MGHRA and CDR2 YSYEKL. Trimming took 1 base from V and 7 from J, leaving 16 bases between them. CDR3 sequence: CASSQVLAPPWTQYF. The CDR3 DNA reads as TGCGCCAGCAGCCAAGTTTTAGCTCCCCCGTGGACCCAGTACTTC.

The chain recombines TRBV2 with TRBJ1-2; D perhaps matches TRBD1 (5 bases). V lost 3 bases to trimming and J lost 1 base, with 9 bases between them. The CDR3 loop spans 14 amino acids. Germline V gene sequence: CDR1 SNHLY, CDR2 FYNNEI. CDR3 sequence: CASSDRVVNYGYTF. Written as DNA, the CDR3 is TGTGCCAGCAGTGACAGGGTCGTTAACTATGGCTACACCTTC. The full variable domain, completed using reference TRBV2 and TRBJ1-2, is EPEVTQTPSHQVTQMGQEVILRCVPISNHLYFYWYRQILGQKVEFLVSFYNNEISEKSEIFDDQFSVERPDGSNFTLKIRSTKLEDSAMYFCASSDRVVNYGYTFGSGTRLTVV.

This chain joins TRBV9 and TRBJ1-1, with D tentatively TRBD1 (6 bases). The V gene lost 0 bases and the J gene lost 4 bases, with 13 bases spanning the gap. Germline values: CDR1 SGDLS, CDR2 YYNGEE. The CDR3 consists of 15 residues. The CDR3 nucleotides are TGTGCCAGCAGCGTAGAGGGCTCCAGGGGCACTGAAGCTTTCTTT. It yields the protein CASSVEGSRGTEAFF.

The CDR3 coding sequence is TGTGCCAGTAGCTCTTTGAAGGCTAGCGGGATGAATACGCAGTATTTT. Translating it yields CASSSLKASGMNTQYF. The J gene is TRBJ2-3, the V gene TRBV19; 9 bases agree with TRBD2. CDR3 length equals 16 residues. Germline CDR1 and CDR2: LNHDA and SQIVND (reference sequence). V lost 6 bases and J lost 7; bases outside the gene matches: 14.

The CDR3 DNA sequence: TGTGCCAGCAGTTATGGGGCCAGGGCTCATGGCTACACCTTC. Amino acid sequence: CASSYGARAHGYTF. V and J are TRBV6-5 and TRBJ1-2; the D gene is possibly TRBD1 (5 bases). Germline V gene lookup returns CDR1 MNHEY and CDR2 SVGAGI. The CDR3 length is 14 residues. The V gene lost 3 bases and the J gene lost 6 bases, with 14 bases spanning the gap.

V gene TRBV6-2 or TRBV6-3 combines with J gene TRBJ2-4; D is perhaps TRBD2 (5 bases). Trimming stripped 2 bases from V and 2 bases from J, with 7 bases between. The CDR3 loop spans 14 amino acids. Per germline, CDR1 MNHEY and CDR2 SVGEGT. The CDR3 region is CASSYGETKNIQYF. CDR3 coding DNA: TGTGCCAGCAGTTACGGGGAGACCAAAAACATTCAGTACTTC.

The chain joins TRBV28 to TRBJ1-2, with TRBD1 matching over 7 bases. Germline V CDR1 and CDR2: MDHEN, SYDVKM. This CDR3 is 14 amino acids long. V dropped 6 bases and J dropped 1; count of bases not matched to a gene: 5. CDR3 residues: CASRDRFLNYGYTF. The CDR3 coding sequence is TGTGCCAGCAGGGACAGGTTTCTTAACTATGGCTACACCTTC.

The chain links TRBV14 to TRBJ2-3, with a weak D call TRBD2 (5 bases). This CDR3 contains 14 residues. Germline V gene data show CDR1 as SGHDN and CDR2 as FVKESK. Trimming pared 5 bases from V and 2 bases from J, leaving 11 bases between. The CDR3 DNA sequence: TGTGCCAGCAGCACGCGGACTTACACAGATACGCAGTATTTT. It specifies CASSTRTYTDTQYF.

V usage is TRBV11-2 and J usage is TRBJ1-3, with TRBD1 matching over 8 bases. The CDR3 has 17 amino acids. Germline-derived CDR1 and CDR2 are SGHAT and FQNNGV. With 1 base clipped from V and 2 bases from J, the junction kept 7 bases outside the gene matches. The CDR3 protein is CASSLVPGGATGNTIYF. The CDR3 nucleotides read TGTGCCAGCAGCTTAGTCCCAGGGGGCGCGACTGGAAACACCATATATTTT.

The chain carries TRBV12-3 or TRBV12-4 and TRBJ1-2, with TRBD1 as a possible D gene (6 bases). The CDR3 length is 12 residues. Between the trimmed V and J ends, which lost 7 bases and 6 bases, there was a span of 12 bases. The CDR3 DNA reads TGTGCCAGCAAGACACCAGGGGATGGCTACACCTTC. Protein product: CASKTPGDGYTF.

This sequence joins TRBV5-1 and TRBJ2-4; tentatively, D is TRBD2 (6 bases). V was pared by 4 bases and J by 7 bases, with 15 bases between. This CDR3 contains 14 residues. Germline CDR1 is SGHRS and CDR2 is YFSETQ. The CDR3 nucleotides are TGCGCCAGCAGCGCGCGTTCAGGAGGGAACATTCAGTACTTC. This translates into CASSARSGGNIQYF.

V usage is TRBV9 and J usage is TRBJ2-3, with a tentative D call TRBD2 (6 bases). Per the germline V gene, CDR1 is SGDLS and CDR2 is YYNGEE. Trimming cost V 4 bases and J 2 bases, with 17 bases left between them. This CDR3 has 16 amino acids. The CDR3 DNA reads as TGTGCCAGCAGCCCGAGCGGGCGTCCTAACACAGATACGCAGTATTTT. It specifies CASSPSGRPNTDTQYF.

The chain joins TRBV5-4 to TRBJ1-2; 9 bases match TRBD1. Germline CDR1 and CDR2: SGHNT and YYREEE (reference sequence). V shed 3 bases and J 3 bases; nucleotides not matched to a gene: 12. This CDR3 contains 17 residues. In DNA form, the CDR3 reads TGTGCCAGCAGCTCACGGACAGGGGAGGACTCCGACTATGGCTACACCTTC. This gives the protein CASSSRTGEDSDYGYTF.